Sequencing of this T cell receptor (beta chain) was carried out in a study of monozygotic twins with inflammatory bowel disease. Study findings and constraints: It was observed that concordant and discordant twins did not differ in repertoire similarity, possibly given limited power. Healthy twins shared more clonotypes with others than IBD patients, most markedly active ones.

Total RNA input per TCR library was around 3,500 ng. In eight separate reactions per sample, cDNA was generated. TCRdb processed the 5' RACE reads again and assigns one entry to each CDR3 protein, with no DNA. This sample's table reports about 150,000 distinct CDR3 sequences. Points on this clonotype: Its antigen is still unknown.

Germline lookup yields CDR1 SGDLS and CDR2 YYNGEE. CDR3 length: 16 amino acids. The source material was blood. The sequence came from a human donor with ulcerative colitis or Crohn's disease, or a healthy co-twin of an affected twin (not recorded which). The chain combines TRBV9 with TRBJ1-2. The chain's CDR3 is CASSVGRDYVNYGYTF. The full variable domain, completed using reference TRBV9 and TRBJ1-2, is DSGVTQTPKHLITATGQRVTLRCSPRSGDLSVYWYQQSLDQGLQFLIQYYNGEERAKGNILERFSAQQFPDLHSELNLSSLELGDSALYFCASSVGRDYVNYGYTFGSGTRLTVV.